One sample yielded the 2 T cell receptor beta chains listed below, sequenced in a study of blood T cell repertoires in COVID-19. Assay used: immunoSEQ multiplex PCR; TCRdb lists only in-frame clones, some missing. The repertoire holds some 270,000 clones, about 86% seen once, with about 3.4% in the top ten. The specimen sequenced was PBMCs or T cells enriched from blood (not recorded which). Receptors originate from a man aged 50-60 years who had recovered from COVID-19.

The genes are TRBV2 and TRBJ1-1; D is possibly TRBD1 (5 bases). Trimming left V 3 bases short and J 8 bases short, with 13 bases between. CDR1 is SNHLY, CDR2 FYNNEI, per germline. This CDR3 spans 13 amino acids. The CDR3 protein is CASSDPPGLEAFF. The CDR3 DNA follows: TGTGCCAGCAGTGATCCCCCAGGGTTGGAAGCTTTCTTT.

Regarding this clone: The junction departs from germline at one end; a sequencing error may be responsible. V usage is TRBV6-5 and J usage is TRBJ1-4; TRBD1 aligns across 9 bases. This CDR3 is 14 amino acids long. The germline V gene encodes CDR1 MNHEY and CDR2 SVGAGI. DNA for the CDR3: TGTACCAGCGGGTCACAGGGGGCGCAGGGAAAACTGTTTTTT. Its protein is CTSGSQGAQGKLFF.